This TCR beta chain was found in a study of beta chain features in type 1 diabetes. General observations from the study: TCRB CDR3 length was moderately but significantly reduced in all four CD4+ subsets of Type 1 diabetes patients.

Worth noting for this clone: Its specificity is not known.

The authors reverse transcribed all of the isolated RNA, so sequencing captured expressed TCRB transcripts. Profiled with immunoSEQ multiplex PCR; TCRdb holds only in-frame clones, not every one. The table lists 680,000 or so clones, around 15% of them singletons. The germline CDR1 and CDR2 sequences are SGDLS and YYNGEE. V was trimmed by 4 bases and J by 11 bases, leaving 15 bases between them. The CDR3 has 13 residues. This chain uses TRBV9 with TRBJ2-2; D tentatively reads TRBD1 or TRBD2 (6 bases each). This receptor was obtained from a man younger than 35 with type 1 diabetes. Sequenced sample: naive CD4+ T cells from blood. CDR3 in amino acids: CASSLGGQDELFF. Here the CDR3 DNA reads TGTGCCAGCAGCCTAGGGGGGCAGGACGAGCTGTTTTTT.